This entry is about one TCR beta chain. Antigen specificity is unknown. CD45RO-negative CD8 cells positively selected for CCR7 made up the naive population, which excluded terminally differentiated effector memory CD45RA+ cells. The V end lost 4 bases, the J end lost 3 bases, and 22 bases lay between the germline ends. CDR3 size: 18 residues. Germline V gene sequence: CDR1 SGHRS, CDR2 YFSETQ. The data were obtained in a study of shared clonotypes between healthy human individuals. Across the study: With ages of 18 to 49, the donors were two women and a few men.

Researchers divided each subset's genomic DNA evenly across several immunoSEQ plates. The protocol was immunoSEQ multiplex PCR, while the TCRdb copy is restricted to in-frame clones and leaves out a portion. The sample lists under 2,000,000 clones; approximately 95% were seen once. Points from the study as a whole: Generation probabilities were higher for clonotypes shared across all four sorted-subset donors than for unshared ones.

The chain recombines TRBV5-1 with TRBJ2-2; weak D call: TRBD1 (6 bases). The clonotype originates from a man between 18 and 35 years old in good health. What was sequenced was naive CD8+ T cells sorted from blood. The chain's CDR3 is CASSPTHDRYRDTGELFF. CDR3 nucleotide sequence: TGCGCCAGCAGCCCCACCCATGACAGGTATAGGGACACCGGGGAGCTGTTTTTT.